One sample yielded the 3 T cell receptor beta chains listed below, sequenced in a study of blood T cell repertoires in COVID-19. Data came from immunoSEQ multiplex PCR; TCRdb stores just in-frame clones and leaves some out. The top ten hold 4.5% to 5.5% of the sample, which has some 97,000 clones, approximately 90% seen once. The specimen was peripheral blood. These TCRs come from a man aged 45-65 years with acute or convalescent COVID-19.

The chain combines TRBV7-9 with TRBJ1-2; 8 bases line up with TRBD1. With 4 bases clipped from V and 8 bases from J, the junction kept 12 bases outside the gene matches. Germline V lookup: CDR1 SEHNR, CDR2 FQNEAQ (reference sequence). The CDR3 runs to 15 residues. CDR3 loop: CASSSETGALGGYTF. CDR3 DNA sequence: TGTGCCAGCAGCTCCGAGACAGGGGCCTTAGGGGGCTACACCTTC.

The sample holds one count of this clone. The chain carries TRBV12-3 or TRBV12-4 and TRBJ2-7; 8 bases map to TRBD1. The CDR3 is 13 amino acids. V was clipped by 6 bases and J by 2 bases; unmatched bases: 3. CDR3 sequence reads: CASSRTGPYEQYF. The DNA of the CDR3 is TGTGCCAGCAGCCGGACAGGGCCCTACGAGCAGTACTTC.

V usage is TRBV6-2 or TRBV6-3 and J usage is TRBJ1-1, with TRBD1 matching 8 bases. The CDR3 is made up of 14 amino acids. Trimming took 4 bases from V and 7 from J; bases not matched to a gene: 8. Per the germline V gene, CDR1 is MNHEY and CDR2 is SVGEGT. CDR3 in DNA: TGTGCCAGCAGTTCCCAGGGGGCACGGGGTGAAGCTTTCTTT. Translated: CASSSQGARGEAFF.